This T cell receptor (beta chain) was sequenced during a study of T cell repertoires in cytomegalovirus infection. This clonotype showed up just a few times. Its antigen is not identified. CDR1 and CDR2 from the germline V gene are MNHEY and SMNVEV (reference sequence). V lost 3 bases and J lost 9; bases outside the gene matches: 7. The CDR3 totals 15 residues. TCRdb redid the calling of the reads with MiXCR, one entry per CDR3 protein. The profile shows about 110,000 distinct CDR3 sequences, about 28% of them singletons. This chain joins TRBV27 and TRBJ2-1, with 11 positions matching TRBD2. This sample comprised CD8+ T cells from cultured PBMCs, obtained from culture after CMV antigen stimulation. The clonotype originates from a human donor in good health (CMV status not recorded). Some clones in this sample may be carry-over from other donors' samples. CDR3 DNA: TGTGCCAGCAGTTTGGGCTTACTAGCGGGGGCTGAGCAGTTCTTC. Translation gives CASSLGLLAGAEQFF.